This is a list of T cell receptor beta chains from one sample in a study of blood T cells in healthy people across ages. Each CDR3 protein gets one entry after TCRdb re-called the 5' RACE reads with MiXCR. The table shows some 640,000 distinct CDR3 sequences, with 25% to 30% occurring only once. The specimen was blood. The receptors shown here come from a woman aged 80 or older in good health. CDR3s include the opening cysteine and the closing phenylalanine or tryptophan. A D gene is named only where the DNA matches it firmly. Some rows mark clone size as missing; the rest say once, few, many or name a class of expanded clone.

v_call	j_call	d_call	clone_size	cdr3_nt	cdr3_aa
TRBV19	TRBJ2-5	TRBD2	NA	TGTGCCAGTAGTAGTAGCGGGGGGGCCCAAGAGACCCAGTACTTC	CASSSSGGAQETQYF
TRBV27	TRBJ1-6	NA	NA	TGTGCCAGCAGTTTAATAGGCGACAGAAAGTCACCCCCCCACTTT	CASSLIGDRKSPPHF
TRBV20-1	TRBJ1-1	NA	NA	TGCAGTGCTAGAGATACCAGAAGGAGTGAAATGGGCAAGACTGAAGCTTTCTTT	CSARDTRRSEMGKTEAFF
TRBV2	TRBJ2-2	NA	NA	TGTGCCAGCAGTAACAGACAGACCGGGGAGCTGTTTTTT	CASSNRQTGELFF
TRBV27	TRBJ1-6	TRBD1	few	TGTGCCAGCAGCACGGGACAGGGGGAGAATTCACCCCTCCACTTT	CASSTGQGENSPLHF
TRBV27	TRBJ1-2	TRBD1	many	TGTGCCAGCAGTTCTGCAGGGGGTCATGGCTACACCTTC	CASSSAGGHGYTF
TRBV12-3/TRBV12-4	TRBJ2-1	NA	once	TGTGCCAGCAGTTCATGGGGTAGCGAAGCCTACAATGAGCAGTTCTTC	CASSSWGSEAYNEQFF
TRBV24-1	TRBJ1-2	NA	NA	TGTGCCACCAGTGCAGGGAACTATGGCTACACCTTC	CATSAGNYGYTF
TRBV6-5	TRBJ1-1	NA	NA	TGTGCCAGCAGTTACGCCTCAGGGTTTGAAGCTTTCTTT	CASSYASGFEAFF
TRBV24-1	TRBJ2-2	NA	NA	TGTGCCACCAGTGATCCCCCAAGCGGGGAGCTGTTTTTT	CATSDPPSGELFF
TRBV6-1	TRBJ2-2	NA	NA	TGTGCCAGCTCGGAAGGGAAGCTGTTTTTT	CASSEGKLFF
TRBV12-3/TRBV12-4	TRBJ2-3	NA	few	TGTGCCAGCAGTCTAAGGGGGGTGAACACAGATACGCAGTATTTT	CASSLRGVNTDTQYF
TRBV12-3/TRBV12-4	TRBJ2-2	NA	few	TGTGCCAGCAGTTTAAGGGGGGCCGGGGAGCTGTTTTTT	CASSLRGAGELFF
TRBV3-1	TRBJ2-3	NA	many	TGTGCCAGCAGCCACGAAAGCTCCACAGATACGCAGTATTTT	CASSHESSTDTQYF
TRBV18	TRBJ2-1	NA	many	TGTGCCAGCTCACAGGGGGTGGGCAGGACCTACAATGAGCAGTTCTTC	CASSQGVGRTYNEQFF
TRBV20-1	TRBJ1-5	TRBD1	many	TGCAGTGCTCCGTCCCCAGGGGGCTATCAGCCCCAGCATTTT	CSAPSPGGYQPQHF
TRBV5-1	TRBJ2-7	TRBD1	NA	TGCGCCAGCAGCTTGGAGGGACAGGGTATCTCCGAGCAGTACTTC	CASSLEGQGISEQYF
TRBV5-1	TRBJ2-4	NA	NA	TGCGCCAGCAGCGCGGGCGGGACAGCGGACATTCAGTACTTC	CASSAGGTADIQYF
TRBV5-1	TRBJ1-1	NA	many	TGCGCCAGCAGCTTGGGGGGCGTAAATACTGAAGCTTTCTTT	CASSLGGVNTEAFF
TRBV12-3/TRBV12-4	TRBJ2-3	TRBD1	NA	TGTGCCAGCAGTTTCACGACAGGGCGCACAGATATGCAGTATTTT	CASSFTTGRTDMQYF
TRBV6-5	TRBJ2-1	TRBD2	few	TGTGCCAGCAACCGCGCGGGAGTGCGCAATGAGCAGTTCTTC	CASNRAGVRNEQFF
TRBV6-2/TRBV6-3	TRBJ2-1	TRBD2	many	TGTGCCAGCAGTTACTGGGGTAGCGGGGGGGCCGATGAGCAGTTCTTC	CASSYWGSGGADEQFF
TRBV9	TRBJ2-1	NA	many	TGTGCCAGCAGCGTAAATACGGGGGCCACCTACAATGAGCAGTTCTTC	CASSVNTGATYNEQFF
TRBV7-2	TRBJ1-1	TRBD1	few	TGTGCCAGCAGCTTTGACCCGGGACAGGGAAGGCAGGCTTTCTTT	CASSFDPGQGRQAFF
TRBV6-6	TRBJ2-2	TRBD1	NA	TGTGCCAGCAGTCCACCCAAGGGGGCGCGGGCCACCGGGGAGCTGTTTTTT	CASSPPKGARATGELFF
TRBV5-1	TRBJ2-5	TRBD1	many	TGCGCCAGCAGCTCCCTCACAGGGGCAGGGGAGACCCAGTACTTC	CASSSLTGAGETQYF
TRBV5-1	TRBJ2-7	NA	few	TGCGCCAGCAGCTTGCGGTACTCCTACGAGCAGTACTTC	CASSLRYSYEQYF